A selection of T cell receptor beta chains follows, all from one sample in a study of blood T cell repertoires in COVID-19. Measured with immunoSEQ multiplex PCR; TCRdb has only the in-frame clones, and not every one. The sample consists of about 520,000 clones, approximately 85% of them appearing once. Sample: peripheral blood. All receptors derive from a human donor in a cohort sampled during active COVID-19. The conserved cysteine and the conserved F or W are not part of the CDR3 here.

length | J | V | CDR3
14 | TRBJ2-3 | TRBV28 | ASSLTRLSDWYTQY
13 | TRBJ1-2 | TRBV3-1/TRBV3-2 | ASSQWGQTNYGYT
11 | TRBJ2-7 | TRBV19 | ASSIDGDYEQY
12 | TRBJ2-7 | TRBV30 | AWGGQGATYEQY
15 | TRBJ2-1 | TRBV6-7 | ASSYWGRSRGLDEQF
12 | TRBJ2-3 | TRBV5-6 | ASTRTSGTDTQY
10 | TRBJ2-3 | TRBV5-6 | ASSLSADTQY
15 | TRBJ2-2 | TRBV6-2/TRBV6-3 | ASSSLLAGGHAGELF
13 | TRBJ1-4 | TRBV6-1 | ASSEIRGLSEKLF
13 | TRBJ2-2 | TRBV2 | ASSGTGPVTGELF
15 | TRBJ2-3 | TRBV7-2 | ASSLLPEGPSTDTQY
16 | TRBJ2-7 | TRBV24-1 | ATIVLAGELSVAYEQY
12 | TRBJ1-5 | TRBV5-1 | ASSEAGGNQPQH
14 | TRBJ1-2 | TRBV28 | ASCCFLSPGNYGYT
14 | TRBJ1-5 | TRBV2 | ASSDGTELSNQPQH
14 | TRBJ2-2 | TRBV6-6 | AIGTSGRRNTGELF
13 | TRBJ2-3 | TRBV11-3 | ASSRGATGTDTQY
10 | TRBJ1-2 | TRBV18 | ASSPFDYGYT
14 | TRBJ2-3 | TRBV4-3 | ASSQDPSGGTDTQY
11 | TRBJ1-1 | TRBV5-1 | ASRLDLNTEAF